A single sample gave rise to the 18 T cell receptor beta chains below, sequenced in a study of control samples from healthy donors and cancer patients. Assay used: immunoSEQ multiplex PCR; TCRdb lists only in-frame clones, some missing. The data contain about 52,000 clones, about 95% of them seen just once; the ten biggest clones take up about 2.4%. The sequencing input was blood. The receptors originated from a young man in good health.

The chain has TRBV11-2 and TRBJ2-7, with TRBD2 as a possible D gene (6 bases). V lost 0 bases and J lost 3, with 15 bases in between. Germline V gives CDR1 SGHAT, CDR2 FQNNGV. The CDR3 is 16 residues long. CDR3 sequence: CASSLDRAGISYEQYF. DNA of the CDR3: TGTGCCAGCAGCTTAGACCGAGCGGGCATTAGCTACGAGCAGTACTTC.

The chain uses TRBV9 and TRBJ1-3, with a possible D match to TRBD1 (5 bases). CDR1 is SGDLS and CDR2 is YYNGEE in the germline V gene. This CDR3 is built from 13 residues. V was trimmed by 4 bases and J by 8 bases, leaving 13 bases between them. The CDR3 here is CASSPGGGYTIYF. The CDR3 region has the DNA TGTGCCAGCAGCCCAGGCGGGGGATACACCATATATTTT.

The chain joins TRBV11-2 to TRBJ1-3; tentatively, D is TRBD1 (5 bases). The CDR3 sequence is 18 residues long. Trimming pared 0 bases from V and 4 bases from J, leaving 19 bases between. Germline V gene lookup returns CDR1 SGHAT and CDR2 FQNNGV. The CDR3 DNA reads TGTGCCAGCAGCTTAGATCCCGCCCTGGGCAGGGAAGGAAACACCATATATTTT. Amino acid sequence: CASSLDPALGREGNTIYF.

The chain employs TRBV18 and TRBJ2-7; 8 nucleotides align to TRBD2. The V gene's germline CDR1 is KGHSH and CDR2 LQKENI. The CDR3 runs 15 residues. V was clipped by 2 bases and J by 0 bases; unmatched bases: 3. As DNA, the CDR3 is TGTGCCAGCTCACCATGGGGGACTAGCTCCTACGAGCAGTACTTC. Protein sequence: CASSPWGTSSYEQYF. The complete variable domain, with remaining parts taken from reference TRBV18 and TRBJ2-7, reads NAGVMQNPRHLVRRRGQEARLRCSPMKGHSHVYWYRQLPEEGLKFMVYLQKENIIDESGMPKERFSAEFPKEGPSILRIQQVVRGDSAAYFCASSPWGTSSYEQYFGPGTRLTVT.

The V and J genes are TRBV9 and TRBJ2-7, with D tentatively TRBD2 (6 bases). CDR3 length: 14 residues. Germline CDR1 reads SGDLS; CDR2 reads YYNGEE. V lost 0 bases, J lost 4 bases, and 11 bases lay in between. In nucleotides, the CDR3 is TGTGCCAGCAGCGTAGGGGTTAGCGGTTACGAGCAGTACTTC. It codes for CASSVGVSGYEQYF.

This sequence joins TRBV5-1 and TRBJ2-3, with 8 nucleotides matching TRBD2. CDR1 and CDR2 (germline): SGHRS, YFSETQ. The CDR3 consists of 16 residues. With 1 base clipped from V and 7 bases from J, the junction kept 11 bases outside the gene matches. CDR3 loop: CASSLSTGGLRYTQYF. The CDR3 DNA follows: TGCGCCAGCAGCTTGAGTACGGGAGGGCTTCGGTATACGCAGTATTTT.

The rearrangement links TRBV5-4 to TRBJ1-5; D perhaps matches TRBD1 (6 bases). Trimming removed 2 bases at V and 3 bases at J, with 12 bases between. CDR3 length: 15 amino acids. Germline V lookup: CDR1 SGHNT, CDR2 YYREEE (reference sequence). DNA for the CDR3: TGTGCCAGCAGCTTTGGGCCAGGGGCCAATCAGCCCCAGCATTTT. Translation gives CASSFGPGANQPQHF.

The CDR3 loop reads CASSFVDSYEQYF. In nucleotides, the CDR3 is TGTGCCAGCAGTTTCGTGGATTCCTACGAGCAGTACTTC. The J gene is TRBJ2-7, the V gene TRBV27; D is undetermined. The germline V gene has CDR1 MNHEY and CDR2 SMNVEV (reference sequence). The V gene lost 3 bases and the J gene lost 1 base, with 7 bases spanning the gap. This CDR3 is 13 amino acids long.

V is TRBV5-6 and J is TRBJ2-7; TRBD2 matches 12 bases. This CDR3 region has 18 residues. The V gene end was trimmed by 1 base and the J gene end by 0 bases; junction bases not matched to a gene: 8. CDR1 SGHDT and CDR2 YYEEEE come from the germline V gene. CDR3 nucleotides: TGTGCCAGCAGCTTGCTAGCGGGAGGGCCTTCAAGCTCCTACGAGCAGTACTTC. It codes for CASSLLAGGPSSSYEQYF. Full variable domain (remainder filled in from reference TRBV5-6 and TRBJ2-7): DAGVTQSPTHLIKTRGQQVTLRCSPKSGHDTVSWYQQALGQGPQFIFQYYEEEERQRGNFPDRFSGHQFPNYSSELNVNALLLGDSALYLCASSLLAGGPSSSYEQYFGPGTRLTVT.

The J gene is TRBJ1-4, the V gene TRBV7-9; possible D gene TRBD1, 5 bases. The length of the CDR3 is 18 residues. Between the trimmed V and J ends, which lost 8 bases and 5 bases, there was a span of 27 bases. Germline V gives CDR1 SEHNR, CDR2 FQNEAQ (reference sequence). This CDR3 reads CASRSRSDRQGRNEKLFF. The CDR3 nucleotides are TGTGCCAGCCGCAGCAGATCCGATCGGCAGGGCAGGAATGAAAAACTGTTTTTT.

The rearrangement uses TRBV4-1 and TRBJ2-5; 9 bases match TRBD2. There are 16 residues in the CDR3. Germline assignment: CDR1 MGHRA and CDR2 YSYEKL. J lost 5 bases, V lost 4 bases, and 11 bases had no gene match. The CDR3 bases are TGCGCCAGCAGCCGACTAGCGGTCCCCGGGAGGGAGACCCAGTACTTC. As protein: CASSRLAVPGRETQYF.

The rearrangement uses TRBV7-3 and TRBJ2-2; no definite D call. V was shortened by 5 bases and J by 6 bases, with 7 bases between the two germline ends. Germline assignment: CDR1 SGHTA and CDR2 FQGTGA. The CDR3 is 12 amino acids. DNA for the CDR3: TGTGCCAGCAGCCGTCCCGCCGGGGAGCTGTTTTTT. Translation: CASSRPAGELFF.

CDR3 residues: CASSLGTGSRNEQFF. The DNA of the CDR3 is TGTGCCAGCAGCCTCGGGACAGGGTCCCGGAATGAGCAGTTCTTC. The chain is built from TRBV9 and TRBJ2-1, with 9 bases matching TRBD1. The CDR3 sequence is 15 residues long. Germline V gives CDR1 SGDLS, CDR2 YYNGEE. The J segment lost 7 bases and the V segment lost 4 bases, leaving 9 bases of the junction unmatched.

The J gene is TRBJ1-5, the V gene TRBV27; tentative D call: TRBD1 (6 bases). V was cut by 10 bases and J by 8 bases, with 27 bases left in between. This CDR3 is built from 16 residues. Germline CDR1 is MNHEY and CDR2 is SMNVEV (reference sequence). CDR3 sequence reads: CATSGGGQGNFEPQHF. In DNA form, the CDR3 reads TGTGCCACCTCTGGGGGGGGGCAGGGGAATTTTGAGCCCCAGCATTTT.

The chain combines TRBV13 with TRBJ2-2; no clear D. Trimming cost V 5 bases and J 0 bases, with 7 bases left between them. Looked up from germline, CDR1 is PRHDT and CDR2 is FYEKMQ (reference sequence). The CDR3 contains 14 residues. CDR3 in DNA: TGTGCCAGCAGCCACCGACCGAACACCGGGGAGCTGTTTTTT. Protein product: CASSHRPNTGELFF.

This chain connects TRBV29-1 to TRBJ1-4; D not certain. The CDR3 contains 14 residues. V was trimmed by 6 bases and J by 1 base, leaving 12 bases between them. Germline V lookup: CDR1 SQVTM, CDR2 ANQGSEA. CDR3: CSVGRLETNEKLFF. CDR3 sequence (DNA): TGCAGCGTCGGCAGGTTGGAAACTAATGAAAAACTGTTTTTT.

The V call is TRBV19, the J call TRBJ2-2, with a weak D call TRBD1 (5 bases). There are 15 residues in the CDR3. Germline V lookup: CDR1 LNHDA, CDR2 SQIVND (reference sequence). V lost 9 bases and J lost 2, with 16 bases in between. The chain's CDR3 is CARITGLFNTGELFF. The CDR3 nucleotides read TGTGCCAGGATTACAGGTCTCTTCAACACCGGGGAGCTGTTTTTT.

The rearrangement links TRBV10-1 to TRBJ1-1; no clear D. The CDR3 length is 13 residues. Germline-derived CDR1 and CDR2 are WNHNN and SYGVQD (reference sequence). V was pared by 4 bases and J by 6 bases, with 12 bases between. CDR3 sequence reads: CASSVHSGAEAFF. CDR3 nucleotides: TGCGCCAGCAGTGTTCATTCCGGGGCTGAAGCTTTCTTT.